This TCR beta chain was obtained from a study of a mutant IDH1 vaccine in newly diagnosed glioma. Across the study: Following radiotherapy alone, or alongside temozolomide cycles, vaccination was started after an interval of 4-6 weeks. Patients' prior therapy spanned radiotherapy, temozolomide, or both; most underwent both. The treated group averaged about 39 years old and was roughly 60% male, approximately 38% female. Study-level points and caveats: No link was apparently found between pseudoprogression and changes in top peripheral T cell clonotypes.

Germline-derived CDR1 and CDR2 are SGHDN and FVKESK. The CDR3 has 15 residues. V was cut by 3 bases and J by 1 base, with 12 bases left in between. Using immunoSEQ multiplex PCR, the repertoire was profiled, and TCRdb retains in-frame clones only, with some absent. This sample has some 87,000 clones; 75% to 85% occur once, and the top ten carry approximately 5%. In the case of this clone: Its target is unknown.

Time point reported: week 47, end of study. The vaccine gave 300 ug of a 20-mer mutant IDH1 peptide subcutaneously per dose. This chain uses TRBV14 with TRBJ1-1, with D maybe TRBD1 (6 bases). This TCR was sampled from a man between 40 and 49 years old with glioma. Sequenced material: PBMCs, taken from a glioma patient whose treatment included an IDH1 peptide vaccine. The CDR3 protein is CASSHHRAGNTEAFF. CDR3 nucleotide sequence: TGTGCCAGCAGCCATCACAGGGCTGGGAACACTGAAGCTTTCTTT.